This T cell receptor (beta chain) was identified during a study of T cells after yellow fever vaccination. Overall study: SMART-Seq v4 Ultra Low Input prepared the low-cell-number fractions. General study findings and limits: The study re-detected most primary-vaccination clones after the booster (96% CD4, roughly 85% CD8).

TCRdb fed the 5' RACE reads into MiXCR, producing one record per CDR3 protein. The sample has some 300,000 distinct CDR3 sequences, approximately 11% seen once. This clonotype was observed a handful of times. As yet, its antigen is unknown. This receptor was taken from a young man who received the YFV17D yellow fever vaccine. Sequencing was performed on CD4+ T cells sorted from PBMCs, taken 45 days after the yellow fever booster vaccination.

CDR3 residues: CASSQGRGDGCEQYV. The CDR3 DNA reads as TGCGCCAGCAGCCAAGGACGGGGGGATGGGTGCGAGCAGTACGTC. The V and J genes are TRBV4-3 and TRBJ2-7; 7 positions match TRBD2. Germline V CDR1 and CDR2: LGHNA, YSLEER. Unmatched junction bases numbered 9, after V lost 1 base and J lost 6 bases. The CDR3 covers 15 residues.